This TCR beta chain was captured by sequencing in a study of shared clonotypes between healthy human individuals. Per germline, CDR1 MNHEY and CDR2 SMNVEV (reference sequence). V was clipped by 2 bases and J by 1 base, with 3 bases between them. The CDR3 is 13 residues long. Caucasian adults residing in Nashville, Tennessee made up all the donors. Broader study findings: Clonotype sharing among donors was thought likely to change with sequencing depth.

This clone has a single count. What it binds is not known. Other DNA sequences of this sample code for an identical CDR3. For every subset, genomic DNA was evenly distributed across several immunoSEQ plates. Clones were read by immunoSEQ multiplex PCR, and TCRdb kept only the in-frame ones, dropping some. The table includes around 2.3 million clones, approximately 94% detected once. The rearrangement links TRBV27 to TRBJ1-5; D is ambiguous. Sequenced material: naive CD4+ T cells sorted from blood. Subset noted: CD45RA+ positively selected. The receptor was derived from a man younger than 35 in good health. The CDR3 loop is CASSLKSNQPQHF. The CDR3 bases are TGTGCCAGCAGTTTAAAGAGCAATCAGCCCCAGCATTTT.